These T cell receptor beta chains were read from a single sample in a study of control samples from healthy donors and cancer patients. TCRdb's copy holds only in-frame clones and misses some; the assay was immunoSEQ multiplex PCR. The sample carries about 100,000 clones, approximately 82% recorded once. The sample taken for sequencing was blood. Source of these receptors: a man aged 18 to 29 in good health. Each CDR3 is given with its conserved first and last residue. The D gene is left open where the match is weak. Clone size, where shown, is once, few, many, or a class for clones that have expanded.

j_gene	d_gene	len	v_gene	abundance	CDR3aa	CDR3nt
TRBJ1-2	NA	14	TRBV2	NA	CASRPGLNNYGYTF	TGTGCCAGCAGACCGGGCCTCAATAACTATGGCTACACCTTC
TRBJ1-2	NA	16	TRBV6-6	NA	CASSYLVLGANYGYTF	TGTGCCAGCAGTTATCTGGTGTTGGGGGCTAACTATGGCTACACCTTC
TRBJ1-6	NA	15	TRBV6-5	NA	CASSPTGSYNSPLHF	TGTGCCAGCAGCCCGACAGGTTCCTATAATTCACCCCTCCACTTT
TRBJ1-2	NA	16	TRBV6-5	NA	CASSYSGGARNYGYTF	TGTGCCAGCAGTTACTCGGGGGGGGCGAGAAACTATGGCTACACCTTC
TRBJ1-5	TRBD1	14	TRBV2	NA	CASSRGHQNQPQHF	TGTGCCAGCAGCAGGGGGCACCAGAATCAGCCCCAGCATTTT
TRBJ1-1	TRBD1	14	TRBV29-1	few	CSVTKTGFFTEAFF	TGCAGCGTCACTAAGACAGGGTTCTTCACTGAAGCTTTCTTT
TRBJ2-7	TRBD1	15	TRBV11-2	NA	CASSLTGTDFYEQYF	TGTGCCAGCAGCTTGACGGGGACAGATTTCTACGAGCAGTACTTC
TRBJ2-2	TRBD2	16	TRBV5-4	NA	CASSRGRSGGTGELFF	TGTGCCAGCAGCCGGGGACGATCGGGGGGCACCGGGGAGCTGTTTTTT
TRBJ1-1	NA	12	TRBV28	NA	CASSFLGNEAFF	TGTGCCAGCAGTTTTTTGGGGAACGAAGCTTTCTTT
TRBJ2-3	NA	15	TRBV6-5	NA	CASSRKDTRTDTQYF	TGTGCCAGCAGCCGTAAGGACACGCGCACAGATACGCAGTATTTT
TRBJ2-5	TRBD1	14	TRBV9	NA	CASSKDRGQETQYF	TGTGCCAGCAGCAAAGACAGGGGACAAGAGACCCAGTACTTC
TRBJ2-7	TRBD2	13	TRBV5-6	NA	CASSSGGSYEQYF	TGTGCCAGCAGCTCGGGGGGCTCCTACGAGCAGTACTTC
TRBJ1-1	NA	12	TRBV7-9	NA	CASSLLNTEAFF	TGTGCCAGCAGCCTCCTCAACACTGAAGCTTTCTTT
TRBJ1-2	NA	14	TRBV12-5	few	CASGPYRDNNGYTF	TGTGCTAGTGGTCCCTATCGGGATAACAATGGCTACACCTTC
TRBJ2-1	NA	14	TRBV28	NA	CATASSGPNYEQFF	TGTGCCACCGCGTCGTCAGGGCCAAATTATGAGCAGTTCTTC
TRBJ1-1	NA	13	TRBV7-2	NA	CASSPQQNTEAFF	TGTGCCAGCAGCCCTCAGCAGAACACTGAAGCTTTCTTT
TRBJ1-2	NA	12	TRBV30	few	CACSPANYGYTF	TGTGCCTGCTCACCAGCTAACTATGGCTACACCTTC
TRBJ1-4	TRBD1	18	TRBV10-1	few	CATAKETGAAATNEKLFF	TGCGCCACCGCGAAAGAGACAGGGGCTGCTGCAACTAATGAAAAACTGTTTTTT
TRBJ1-1	NA	13	TRBV7-9	NA	CASSLAQNTEAFF	TGTGCCAGCAGCTTGGCGCAGAACACTGAAGCTTTCTTT
TRBJ2-3	NA	12	TRBV6-5	NA	CATLFDADTQYF	TGTGCCACCCTCTTTGACGCAGATACGCAGTATTTT
TRBJ1-2	NA	14	TRBV30	NA	CAWSLGGTLYGYTF	TGTGCCTGGAGTTTGGGGGGTACCCTATATGGCTACACCTTC
TRBJ1-1	NA	17	TRBV5-4	few	CASSRKALPNLGTEAFF	TGTGCCAGCAGTCGTAAGGCGTTACCCAACCTTGGCACTGAAGCTTTCTTT
TRBJ1-1	NA	13	TRBV18	few	CASSTDINTEAFF	TGTGCCAGCTCAACGGACATAAACACTGAAGCTTTCTTT